This T cell receptor beta chain is drawn from a study of blood T cell repertoires in COVID-19. In the study overall: The study drew acute and convalescent COVID-19 samples from the United States, Italy and Spain.

Note on this clone: Other DNA sequences in the sample encode the same CDR3.

Repertoires were generated with immunoSEQ multiplex PCR, while TCRdb's copy carries only in-frame clones and drops some. In the table there are fewer than 150,000 clones, about nine tenths of which are singletons. Germline CDR1 is KGHSH and CDR2 is LQKENI. The CDR3 spans 14 residues. The V and J ends lost 6 bases and 3 bases, in that order; junction bases with no gene match: 7. The chain carries TRBV18 and TRBJ1-2; 7 nucleotides agree with TRBD1. This clonotype was sampled from a human donor in a cohort sampled during active COVID-19. Sequenced material: peripheral blood. In DNA form, the CDR3 reads TGTGCCAGCTCCCCGGGCACAGGGGACTATGGCTACACCTTC. The encoded protein is CASSPGTGDYGYTF.